This T cell receptor beta chain appears in the sequencing data of a study of blood T cell repertoires in COVID-19. In the study overall: Both acute and convalescent COVID-19 samples were obtained from the United States, Italy and Spain. From T cells, B-cell-depleted T cells, or PBMCs came the material, which was cDNA or gDNA.

This CDR3 has 15 amino acids. From germline, CDR1 is MNHNY and CDR2 SVGAGI (reference sequence). V was pared by 5 bases and J by 4 bases, with 8 bases of the junction left unmatched. The authors' processing: Amplification of reference gene primers was used by the study to estimate nucleated cell counts. Libraries were prepared by immunoSEQ multiplex PCR; TCRdb keeps only in-frame clonotypes and omits some of them. The V and J calls and clone size were taken over from that table, and D and trimming were inferred from the DNA. Of fewer than 80,000 clones in the sample, about four fifths were seen once.

The TCR sequence derives from an elderly woman with active or convalescent COVID-19. The chain employs TRBV6-6 and TRBJ1-1; 9 bases are shared with TRBD1. The sequenced sample was peripheral blood. CDR3 in DNA: TGTGCCAGCAGTCTACTACAGGGGGCATTCACTGAAGCTTTCTTT. Its protein product is CASSLLQGAFTEAFF.